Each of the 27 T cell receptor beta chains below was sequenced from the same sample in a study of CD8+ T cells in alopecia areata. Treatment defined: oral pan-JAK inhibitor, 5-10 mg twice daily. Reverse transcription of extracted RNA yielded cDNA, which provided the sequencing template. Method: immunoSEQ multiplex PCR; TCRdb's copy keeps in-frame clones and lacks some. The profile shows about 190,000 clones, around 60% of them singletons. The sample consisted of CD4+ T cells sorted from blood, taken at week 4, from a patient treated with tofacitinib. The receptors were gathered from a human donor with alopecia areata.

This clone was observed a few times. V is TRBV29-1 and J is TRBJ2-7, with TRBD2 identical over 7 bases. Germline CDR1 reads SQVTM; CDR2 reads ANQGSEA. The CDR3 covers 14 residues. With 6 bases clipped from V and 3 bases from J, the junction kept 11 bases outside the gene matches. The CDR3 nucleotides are TGCAGCGTCGATATAGCGGGTTTAGGCTACGAGCAGTACTTC. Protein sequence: CSVDIAGLGYEQYF.

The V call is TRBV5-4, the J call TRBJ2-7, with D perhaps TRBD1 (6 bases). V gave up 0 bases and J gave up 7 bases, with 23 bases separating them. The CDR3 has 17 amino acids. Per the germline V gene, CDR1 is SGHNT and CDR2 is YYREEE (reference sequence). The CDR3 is CASSLDFSQGIREEQYF. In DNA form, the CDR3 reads TGTGCCAGCAGCTTGGACTTCTCGCAGGGGATCCGGGAAGAGCAGTACTTC.

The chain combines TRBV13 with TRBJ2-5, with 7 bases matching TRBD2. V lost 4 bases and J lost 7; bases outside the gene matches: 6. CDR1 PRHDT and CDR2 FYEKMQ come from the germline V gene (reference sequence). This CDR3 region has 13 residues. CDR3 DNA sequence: TGTGCCAGCAGCTCCAGAAGGGAGGGGACCCAGTACTTC. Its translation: CASSSRREGTQYF.

The DNA of the CDR3 is TGTGCCAGCAGCTTGGGTCTTCAGGGGACATCGCATACGCAGTATTTT. This codes for CASSLGLQGTSHTQYF. The chain recombines TRBV5-4 with TRBJ2-3; D might be TRBD1 (6 bases). Trimming left V 0 bases short and J 7 bases short, with 18 bases between. This CDR3 is built from 16 residues. The V gene's germline CDR1 is SGHNT and CDR2 YYREEE (reference sequence).

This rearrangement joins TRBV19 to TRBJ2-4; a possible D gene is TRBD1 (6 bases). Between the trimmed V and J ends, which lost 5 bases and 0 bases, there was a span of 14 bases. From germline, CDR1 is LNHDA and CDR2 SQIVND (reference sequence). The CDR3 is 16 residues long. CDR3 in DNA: TGTGCCAGTAGTCCAGGGGTGGGGAAAGCCAAAAACATTCAGTACTTC. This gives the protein CASSPGVGKAKNIQYF. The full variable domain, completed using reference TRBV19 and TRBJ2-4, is DGGITQSPKYLFRKEGQNVTLSCEQNLNHDAMYWYRQDPGQGLRLIYYSQIVNDFQKGDIAEGYSVSREKKESFPLTVTSAQKNPTAFYLCASSPGVGKAKNIQYFGAGTRLSVL.

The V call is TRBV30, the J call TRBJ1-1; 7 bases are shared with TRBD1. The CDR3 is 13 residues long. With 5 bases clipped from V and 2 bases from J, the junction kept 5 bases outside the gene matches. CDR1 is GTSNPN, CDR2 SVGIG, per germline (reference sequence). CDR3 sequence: CAWGDSFNTEAFF. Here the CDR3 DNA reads TGTGCCTGGGGGGACAGTTTCAACACTGAAGCTTTCTTT. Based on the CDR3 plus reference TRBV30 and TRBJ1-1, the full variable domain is SQTIHQWPATLVQPVGSPLSLECTVEGTSNPNLYWYRQAAGRGLQLLFYSVGIGQISSEVPQNLSASRPQDRQFILSSKKLLLSDSGFYLCAWGDSFNTEAFFGQGTRLTVV.

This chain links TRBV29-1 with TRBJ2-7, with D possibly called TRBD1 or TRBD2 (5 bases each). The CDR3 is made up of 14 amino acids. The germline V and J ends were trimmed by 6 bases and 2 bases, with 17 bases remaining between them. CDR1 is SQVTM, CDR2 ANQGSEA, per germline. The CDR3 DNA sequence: TGCAGCGTGACCGGGACGGGGAACCCCTACGAGCAGTACTTC. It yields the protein CSVTGTGNPYEQYF.

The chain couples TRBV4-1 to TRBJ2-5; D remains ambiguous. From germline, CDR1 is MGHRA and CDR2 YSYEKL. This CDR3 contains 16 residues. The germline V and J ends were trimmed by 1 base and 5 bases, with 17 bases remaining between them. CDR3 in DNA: TGCGCCAGCAGCCAAGTGGCAGGACGGGCGAGGGAGACCCAGTACTTC. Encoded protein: CASSQVAGRARETQYF.

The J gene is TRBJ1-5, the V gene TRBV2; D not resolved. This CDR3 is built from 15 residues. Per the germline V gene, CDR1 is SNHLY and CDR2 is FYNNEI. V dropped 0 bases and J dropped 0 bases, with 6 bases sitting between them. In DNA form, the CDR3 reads TGTGCCAGCAGTGAAGCCACAGATAGCAATCAGCCCCAGCATTTT. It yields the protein CASSEATDSNQPQHF.

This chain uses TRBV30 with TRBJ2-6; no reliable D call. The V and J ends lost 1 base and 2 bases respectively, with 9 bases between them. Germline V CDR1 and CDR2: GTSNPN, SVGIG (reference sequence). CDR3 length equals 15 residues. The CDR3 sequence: CAWSALGAGANVLTF. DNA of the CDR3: TGTGCCTGGAGTGCCTTGGGCGCTGGGGCCAACGTCCTGACTTTC.

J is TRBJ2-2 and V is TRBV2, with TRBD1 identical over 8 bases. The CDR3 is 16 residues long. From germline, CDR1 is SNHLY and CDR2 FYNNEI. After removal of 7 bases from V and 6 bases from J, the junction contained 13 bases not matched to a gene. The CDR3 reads CASIRQGTPSAGELFF. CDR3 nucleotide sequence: TGTGCCAGCATTCGACAGGGGACCCCCTCGGCCGGGGAGCTGTTTTTT.

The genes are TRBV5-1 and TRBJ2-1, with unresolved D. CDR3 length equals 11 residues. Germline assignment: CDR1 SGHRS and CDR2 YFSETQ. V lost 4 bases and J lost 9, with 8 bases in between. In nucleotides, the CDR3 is TGCGCCAGCAGCCACGGGCCTGAGCAGTTCTTC. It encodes CASSHGPEQFF.

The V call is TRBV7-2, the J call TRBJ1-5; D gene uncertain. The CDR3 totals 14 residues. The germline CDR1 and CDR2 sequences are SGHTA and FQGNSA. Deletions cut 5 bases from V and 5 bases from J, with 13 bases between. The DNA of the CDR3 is TGTGCCAGCAGCCTCCGGGCCGGGGATCAGCCCCAGCATTTT. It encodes CASSLRAGDQPQHF. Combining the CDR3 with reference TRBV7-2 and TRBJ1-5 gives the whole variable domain GAGVSQSPSNKVTEKGKDVELRCDPISGHTALYWYRQSLGQGLEFLIYFQGNSAPDKSGLPSDRFSAERTGGSVSTLTIQRTQQEDSAVYLCASSLRAGDQPQHFGDGTRLSIL.

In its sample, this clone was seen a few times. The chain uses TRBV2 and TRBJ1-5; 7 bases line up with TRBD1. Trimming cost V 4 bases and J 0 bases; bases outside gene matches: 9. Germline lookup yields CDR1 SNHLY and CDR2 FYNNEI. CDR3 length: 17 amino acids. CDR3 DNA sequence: TGTGCCAGCAGTGGGACAGGTGGGAGCTATAGCAATCAGCCCCAGCATTTT. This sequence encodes CASSGTGGSYSNQPQHF. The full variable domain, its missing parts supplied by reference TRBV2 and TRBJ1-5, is EPEVTQTPSHQVTQMGQEVILRCVPISNHLYFYWYRQILGQKVEFLVSFYNNEISEKSEIFDDQFSVERPDGSNFTLKIRSTKLEDSAMYFCASSGTGGSYSNQPQHFGDGTRLSIL.

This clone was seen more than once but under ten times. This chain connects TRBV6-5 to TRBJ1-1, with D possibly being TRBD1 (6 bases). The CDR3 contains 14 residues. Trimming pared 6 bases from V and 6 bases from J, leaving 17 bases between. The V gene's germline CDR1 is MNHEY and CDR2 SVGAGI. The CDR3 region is CASSNRHRAAEAFF. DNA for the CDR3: TGTGCCAGCAGCAACCGTCACAGGGCGGCTGAAGCTTTCTTT.

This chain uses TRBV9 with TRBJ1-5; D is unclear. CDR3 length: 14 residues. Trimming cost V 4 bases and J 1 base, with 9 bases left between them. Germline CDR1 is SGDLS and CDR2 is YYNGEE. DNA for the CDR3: TGTGCCAGCAGCCCCTGGGGAAGCAATCAGCCCCAGCATTTT. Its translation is CASSPWGSNQPQHF.

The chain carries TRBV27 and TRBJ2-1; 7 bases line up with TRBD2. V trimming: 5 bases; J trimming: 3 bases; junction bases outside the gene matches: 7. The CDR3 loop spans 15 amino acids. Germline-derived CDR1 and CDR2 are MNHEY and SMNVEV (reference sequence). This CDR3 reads CASSPYRGSYNEQFF. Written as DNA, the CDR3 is TGTGCCAGCAGTCCCTACCGCGGGAGCTACAATGAGCAGTTCTTC.

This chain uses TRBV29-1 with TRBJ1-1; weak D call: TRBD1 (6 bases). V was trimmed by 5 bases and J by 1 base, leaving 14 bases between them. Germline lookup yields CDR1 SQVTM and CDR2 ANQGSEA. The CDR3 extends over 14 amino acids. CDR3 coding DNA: TGCAGCGTTCGATGGGGGCGGTCGAACACTGAAGCTTTCTTT. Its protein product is CSVRWGRSNTEAFF.

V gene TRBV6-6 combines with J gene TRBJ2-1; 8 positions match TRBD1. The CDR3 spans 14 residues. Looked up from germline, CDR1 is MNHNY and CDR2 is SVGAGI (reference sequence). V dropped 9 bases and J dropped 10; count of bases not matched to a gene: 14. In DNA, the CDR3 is TGTGCCAGTTCGACCCTACAGGGGGTGGGGGAGCAGTTCTTC. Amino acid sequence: CASSTLQGVGEQFF.

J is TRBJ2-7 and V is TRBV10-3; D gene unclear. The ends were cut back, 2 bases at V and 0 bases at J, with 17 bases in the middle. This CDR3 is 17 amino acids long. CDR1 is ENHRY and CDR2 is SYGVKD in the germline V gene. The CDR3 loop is CAISEEAGHPSSYEQYF. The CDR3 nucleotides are TGTGCCATCAGTGAGGAGGCTGGCCACCCAAGCTCCTACGAGCAGTACTTC.

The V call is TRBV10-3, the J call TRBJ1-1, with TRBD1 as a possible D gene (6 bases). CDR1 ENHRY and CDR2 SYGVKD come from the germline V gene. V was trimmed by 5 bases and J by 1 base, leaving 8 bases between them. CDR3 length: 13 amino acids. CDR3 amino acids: CAISTGQNTEAFF. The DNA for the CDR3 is TGTGCCATCAGTACAGGGCAGAACACTGAAGCTTTCTTT.

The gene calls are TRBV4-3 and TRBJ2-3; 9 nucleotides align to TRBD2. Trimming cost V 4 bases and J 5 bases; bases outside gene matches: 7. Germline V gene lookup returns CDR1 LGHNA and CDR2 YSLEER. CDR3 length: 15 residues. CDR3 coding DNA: TGCGCCAGCAGCCGAAGCGGGAGGTTAGGAGATACGCAGTATTTT. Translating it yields CASSRSGRLGDTQYF.

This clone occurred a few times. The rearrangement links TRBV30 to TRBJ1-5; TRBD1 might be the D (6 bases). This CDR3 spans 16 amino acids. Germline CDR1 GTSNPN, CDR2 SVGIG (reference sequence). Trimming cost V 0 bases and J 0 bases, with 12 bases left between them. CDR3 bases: TGTGCCTGGAGTGTACGTGGCAGGGGTAGCAATCAGCCCCAGCATTTT. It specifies CAWSVRGRGSNQPQHF.

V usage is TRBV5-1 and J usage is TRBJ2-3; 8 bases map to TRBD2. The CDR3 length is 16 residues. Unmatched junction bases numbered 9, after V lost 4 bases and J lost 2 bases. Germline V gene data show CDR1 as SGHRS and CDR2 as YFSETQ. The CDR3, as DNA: TGCGCCAGCAGCCGAGGTACTAGCGGATACACAGATACGCAGTATTTT. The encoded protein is CASSRGTSGYTDTQYF.

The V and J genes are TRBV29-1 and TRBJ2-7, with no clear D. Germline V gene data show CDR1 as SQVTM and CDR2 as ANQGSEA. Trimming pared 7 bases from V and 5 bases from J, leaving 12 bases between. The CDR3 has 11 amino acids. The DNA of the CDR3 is TGCAGCGGGGCATACGGGCACGAGCAGTACTTC. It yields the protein CSGAYGHEQYF.

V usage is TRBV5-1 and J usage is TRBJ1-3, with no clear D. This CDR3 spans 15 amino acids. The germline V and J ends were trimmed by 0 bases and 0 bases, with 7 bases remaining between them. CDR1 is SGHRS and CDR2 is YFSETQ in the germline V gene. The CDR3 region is CASSLGPNSGNTIYF. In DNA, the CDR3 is TGCGCCAGCAGCTTGGGTCCGAACTCTGGAAACACCATATATTTT.

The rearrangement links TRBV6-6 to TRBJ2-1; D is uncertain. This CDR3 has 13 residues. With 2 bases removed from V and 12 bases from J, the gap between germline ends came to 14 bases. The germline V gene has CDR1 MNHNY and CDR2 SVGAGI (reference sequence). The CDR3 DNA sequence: TGTGCCAGCAGTTACAGAGACTCGGGCGGGCAGTTCTTC. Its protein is CASSYRDSGGQFF.